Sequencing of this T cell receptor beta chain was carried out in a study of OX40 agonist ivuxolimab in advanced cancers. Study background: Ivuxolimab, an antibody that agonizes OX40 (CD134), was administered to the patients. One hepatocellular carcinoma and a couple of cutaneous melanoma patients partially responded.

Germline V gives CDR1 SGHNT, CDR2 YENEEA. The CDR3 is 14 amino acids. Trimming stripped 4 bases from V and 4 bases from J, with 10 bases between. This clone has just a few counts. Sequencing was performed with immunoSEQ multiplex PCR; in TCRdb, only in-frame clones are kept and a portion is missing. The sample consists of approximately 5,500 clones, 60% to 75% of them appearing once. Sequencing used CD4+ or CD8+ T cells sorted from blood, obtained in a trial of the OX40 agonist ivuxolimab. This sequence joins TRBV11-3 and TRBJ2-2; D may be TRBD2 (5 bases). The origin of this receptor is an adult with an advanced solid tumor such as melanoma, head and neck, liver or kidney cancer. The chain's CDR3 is CASSSSPVTGELFF. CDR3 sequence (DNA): TGTGCCAGCAGCTCTAGCCCCGTCACCGGGGAGCTGTTTTTT.